The 17 T cell receptor beta chains given below trace back to one sample, sequenced in a study of blood T cell repertoires in COVID-19. Clones were read by immunoSEQ multiplex PCR, and TCRdb kept only the in-frame ones, dropping some. Here the sample spans 200,000 to 250,000 clones, roughly four fifths being singletons. The sequencing sample was made of PBMCs or T cells enriched from blood (not recorded which). The receptor source for this set is a man in his 60s who had recovered from COVID-19.

This clone was seen a single time. The chain carries TRBV24-1 and TRBJ2-7; TRBD2 might be the D (6 bases). CDR1 is KGHDR and CDR2 is SFDVKD in the germline V gene. V shed 3 bases and J shed 0 bases, with 11 bases lying between them. This CDR3 has 15 residues. CDR3 protein: CATSDALADSYEQYF. CDR3 coding DNA: TGTGCCACCAGTGATGCGTTAGCGGACTCCTACGAGCAGTACTTC.

The chain employs TRBV4-3 and TRBJ2-1; 11 bases match TRBD1. The CDR3 runs 16 residues. V lost 3 bases and J lost 5; bases outside the gene matches: 6. Looked up from germline, CDR1 is LGHNA and CDR2 is YSLEER. The DNA of the CDR3 is TGCGCCAGCAGCCATACCGGGACAGGGGGTAACAATGAGCAGTTCTTC. Translating gives CASSHTGTGGNNEQFF.

The chain links TRBV7-3 to TRBJ2-1; TRBD1 matches 7 bases. This CDR3 has 14 residues. The germline gives CDR1 SGHTA, CDR2 FQGTGA. V was clipped by 4 bases and J by 5 bases; unmatched bases: 5. The CDR3 DNA follows: TGTGCCAGCAGCTCGCCGGGACAGCACAATGAGCAGTTCTTC. Its protein product is CASSSPGQHNEQFF.

The chain combines TRBV19 with TRBJ2-1, with 8 nucleotides matching TRBD1. The CDR3 spans 12 residues. The V and J ends lost 6 bases and 8 bases, in that order; junction bases with no gene match: 3. Germline values: CDR1 LNHDA, CDR2 SQIVND (reference sequence). The CDR3 DNA is TGTGCCAGTAGGGGACAGGCCGATGAGCAGTTCTTC. Translating it yields CASRGQADEQFF.

This chain connects TRBV4-3 to TRBJ1-2; TRBD1 agrees at 8 bases. Losses at the gene ends were 4 bases for V and 5 bases for J; bases not matched to a gene: 6. The CDR3 has 14 amino acids. Germline V gives CDR1 LGHNA, CDR2 YSLEER. In nucleotides, the CDR3 is TGCGCCAGCAGCCCTAGACAGGGGCGGTATGGCTACACCTTC. Protein sequence: CASSPRQGRYGYTF.

This chain links TRBV7-8 with TRBJ2-3; D is perhaps TRBD1 (5 bases). The CDR3 covers 13 residues. Trimming removed 5 bases at V and 3 bases at J, with 9 bases between. Per germline, CDR1 SGHVS and CDR2 FQNEAQ. CDR3 nucleotides: TGTGCCAGCAGCCCACAGGTGACAGATACGCAGTATTTT. This translates into CASSPQVTDTQYF.

The V and J genes are TRBV19 and TRBJ1-3; 7 nucleotides agree with TRBD1. CDR1 and CDR2 (germline): LNHDA, SQIVND (reference sequence). The CDR3 runs 16 residues. The J segment lost 0 bases and the V segment lost 4 bases, leaving 6 bases of the junction unmatched. CDR3 in amino acids: CASSRGQAASGNTIYF. As DNA, the CDR3 is TGTGCCAGTAGTAGAGGACAGGCCGCCTCTGGAAACACCATATATTTT.

The V gene is TRBV6-1, the J gene TRBJ1-2, with 8 bases matching TRBD1. Trimming cost V 0 bases and J 5 bases; bases outside gene matches: 5. Germline CDR1 MNHNS, CDR2 SASEGT. The length of the CDR3 is 15 residues. CDR3 DNA sequence: TGTGCCAGCAGTGAAGCGGCAGGGGGCCTTTATGGCTACACCTTC. This sequence encodes CASSEAAGGLYGYTF.

This clone is labeled as medium-sized (0.01 to 0.1%). The chain links TRBV7-9 to TRBJ2-3, with D perhaps matching TRBD2 (5 bases). The V and J ends lost 6 bases and 2 bases respectively, with 12 bases between them. Per germline, CDR1 SEHNR and CDR2 FQNEAQ (reference sequence). The CDR3 extends over 14 amino acids. CDR3 sequence: CASRVVRDTDTQYF. In DNA, the CDR3 is TGTGCCAGCAGGGTGGTTCGGGACACAGATACGCAGTATTTT.

The chain combines TRBV3-1 (or the pseudogene TRBV3-2) with TRBJ2-2; D ambiguous. Germline lookup yields CDR1 LGHDT and CDR2 YNNKEL (reference sequence). V was shortened by 0 bases and J by 2 bases, with 7 bases between the two germline ends. This CDR3 has 15 amino acids. For the CDR3, the DNA is TGTGCCAGCAGCCAAGAATCCTTTAACACCGGGGAGCTGTTTTTT. Residues: CASSQESFNTGELFF.

The V and J genes are TRBV2 and TRBJ2-5; possible D gene TRBD2, 6 bases. V was shortened by 2 bases and J by 5 bases, with 18 bases between the two germline ends. The CDR3 extends over 16 amino acids. Germline loops: CDR1 SNHLY, CDR2 FYNNEI. Here the CDR3 DNA reads TGTGCCAGCAGTGAAAATGTTGGGGCAGGAGGGGAGACCCAGTACTTC. Protein sequence: CASSENVGAGGETQYF.

V and J are TRBV4-3 and TRBJ1-2; 9 nucleotides line up with TRBD1. With V trimmed by 1 base and J by 11 bases, 8 bases remained unmatched. Germline CDR1 LGHNA, CDR2 YSLEER. This CDR3 has 14 amino acids. The CDR3 here is CASSQAPGQGFYTF. The DNA for the CDR3 is TGCGCCAGCAGCCAAGCGCCGGGACAGGGATTTTACACCTTC.

This chain links TRBV7-9 with TRBJ2-7; 7 positions agree with TRBD1. The CDR3 is made up of 13 amino acids. Germline V gives CDR1 SEHNR, CDR2 FQNEAQ (reference sequence). V shed 8 bases, J shed 1 base, and the junction held 5 bases outside the gene matches. This chain's CDR3 is CASGNRGSYEQYF. CDR3 bases: TGTGCCAGCGGCAACAGGGGTTCCTACGAGCAGTACTTC.

V and J are TRBV18 and TRBJ2-2; tentative D call: TRBD1 (5 bases). Trimming pared 3 bases from V and 2 bases from J, leaving 7 bases between. From germline, CDR1 is KGHSH and CDR2 LQKENI. This CDR3 comprises 14 residues. CDR3 region: CASSPDSNTGELFF. The CDR3 DNA sequence: TGTGCCAGCTCACCTGACAGTAACACCGGGGAGCTGTTTTTT.

This chain connects TRBV13 to TRBJ2-4, with D maybe TRBD2 (6 bases). CDR1 and CDR2 (germline): PRHDT, FYEKMQ (reference sequence). CDR3 length equals 18 residues. Trimming pared 1 base from V and 0 bases from J, leaving 16 bases between. The CDR3 bases are TGTGCCAGCAGCTTAGCGGGGGATACAATTCTAGCCAAAAACATTCAGTACTTC. It translates to CASSLAGDTILAKNIQYF. The whole variable domain, filled in from reference TRBV13 and TRBJ2-4, reads AAGVIQSPRHLIKEKRETATLKCYPIPRHDTVYWYQQGPGQDPQFLISFYEKMQSDKGSIPDRFSAQQFSDYHSELNMSSLELGDSALYFCASSLAGDTILAKNIQYFGAGTRLSVL.

The V and J genes are TRBV6-5 and TRBJ2-5, with 8 positions matching TRBD2. Looked up from germline, CDR1 is MNHEY and CDR2 is SVGAGI. J lost 1 base, V lost 0 bases, and 4 bases had no gene match. CDR3 size: 16 residues. The CDR3 sequence: CASSYSPGTSQETQYF. CDR3 DNA sequence: TGTGCCAGCAGTTACTCGCCTGGGACTAGCCAAGAGACCCAGTACTTC.

The rearrangement uses TRBV3-1 (or the pseudogene TRBV3-2) and TRBJ1-3; a possible D gene is TRBD1 (5 bases). Germline CDR1 and CDR2: LGHDT and YNNKEL (reference sequence). The CDR3 loop spans 15 amino acids. V shed 4 bases and J shed 0 bases, with 10 bases lying between them. CDR3 amino acids: CASSLGHNSGNTIYF. The CDR3 bases are TGTGCCAGCAGCCTCGGACACAACTCTGGAAACACCATATATTTT.